The 10 T cell receptor beta chains in this list originate from one sample, sequenced in a study of cytomegalovirus exposure and HLA in healthy donors. PCR involved 60 Vbeta and 13 Jbeta primers. The table came from immunoSEQ multiplex PCR; TCRdb's copy has only in-frame clones and leaves some out. The sample lists tens of thousands of clones, 65% occurring once. Material: PBMCs. Source of these receptors: a man between 50 and 59 years old in good health and CMV-seropositive.

The V and J genes are TRBV28 and TRBJ1-2; 8 nucleotides agree with TRBD1. This CDR3 comprises 13 residues. Germline V gene lookup returns CDR1 MDHEN and CDR2 SYDVKM. The V segment lost 3 bases and the J segment 8 bases; nucleotides outside the gene matches: 5. The CDR3 DNA is TGTGCCAGCAGTTTGGACAGGGTCGGGGGCTACACCTTC. Amino acids: CASSLDRVGGYTF.

This chain connects TRBV6-5 to TRBJ1-2, with 7 bases aligning to TRBD1. Losses at the gene ends were 6 bases for V and 2 bases for J; bases not matched to a gene: 6. The germline V gene encodes CDR1 MNHEY and CDR2 SVGAGI. CDR3 size: 14 residues. The DNA for the CDR3 is TGTGCCAGCAGAAGACAGGGTTCGAACTATGGCTACACCTTC. Translating gives CASRRQGSNYGYTF.

V and J are TRBV7-9 and TRBJ1-1, with 8 nucleotides matching TRBD1. The CDR3 loop spans 16 amino acids. CDR1 is SEHNR and CDR2 is FQNEAQ in the germline V gene (reference sequence). After removal of 5 bases from V and 0 bases from J, the junction contained 8 bases not matched to a gene. CDR3 in amino acids: CASSRWGTGLNTEAFF. CDR3 DNA sequence: TGTGCCAGCAGCCGATGGGGGACAGGACTGAACACTGAAGCTTTCTTT.

V and J are TRBV18 and TRBJ2-5; 12 nucleotides line up with TRBD2. CDR1 and CDR2 from the germline V gene are KGHSH and LQKENI. There are 16 residues in the CDR3. Trimming at V came to 3 bases and at J to 4 bases, leaving 6 bases not matched to a gene. The CDR3 protein is CASSPPTSGRGETQYF. The CDR3 coding sequence is TGTGCCAGCTCACCCCCGACTAGCGGGAGAGGAGAGACCCAGTACTTC.

In this sample, this clone turned up once. V is TRBV6-5 and J is TRBJ1-1, with no clear D. Germline CDR1 is MNHEY and CDR2 is SVGAGI. The ends were cut back, 0 bases at V and 7 bases at J, with 12 bases in the middle. The CDR3 contains 14 residues. CDR3 region: CASSYSRQSLEAFF. The DNA of the CDR3 is TGTGCCAGCAGTTACTCGAGGCAGTCCCTTGAAGCTTTCTTT.

This clone was observed a single time. V and J are TRBV4-3 and TRBJ2-7, with unresolved D. Deletions cut 0 bases from V and 5 bases from J, with 20 bases between. Germline V gives CDR1 LGHNA, CDR2 YSLEER. This CDR3 has 17 residues. CDR3 coding DNA: TGCGCCAGCAGCCAAGATAAGTCCTTAGCCCCTCGAAACGAGCAGTACTTC. Protein sequence: CASSQDKSLAPRNEQYF.

This clone came up a few times. The V gene is TRBV7-9, the J gene TRBJ2-7; 11 nucleotides match TRBD2. CDR1 and CDR2 (germline): SEHNR, FQNEAQ (reference sequence). The CDR3 is made up of 15 amino acids. V dropped 5 bases and J dropped 3; count of bases not matched to a gene: 6. CDR3 in DNA: TGTGCCAGCAGCCTCGCCGGGACTAGCGGCTACGAGCAGTACTTC. Protein: CASSLAGTSGYEQYF.

V gene TRBV6-5 combines with J gene TRBJ2-7; 11 nucleotides line up with TRBD2. In germline, CDR1 is MNHEY, CDR2 SVGAGI. This CDR3 contains 15 residues. Germline trimming cut 4 bases from V and 4 bases from J; bases unmatched to any gene: 6. The CDR3 coding sequence is TGTGCCAGCAGTTTGGAATGGACTAGCGGGTACGAGCAGTACTTC. This gives the protein CASSLEWTSGYEQYF.

This chain connects TRBV18 to TRBJ2-5; 8 bases align to TRBD1. Per the germline V gene, CDR1 is KGHSH and CDR2 is LQKENI. CDR3 size: 13 residues. The J segment lost 2 bases and the V segment lost 6 bases, leaving 2 bases of the junction unmatched. For the CDR3, the DNA is TGTGCCAGCTCCAGGGACAGGCAAGAGACCCAGTACTTC. Residues: CASSRDRQETQYF.

This clone has a handful of counts. In DNA form, the CDR3 reads TGTGCCAGCAGCCAACAGGGGGCCGCGTCCTACAATGAGCAGTTCTTC. This sequence encodes CASSQQGAASYNEQFF. V usage is TRBV28 and J usage is TRBJ2-1, with 9 bases fitting TRBD1. V was pared by 6 bases and J by 1 base, with 7 bases of the junction left unmatched. The CDR3 spans 16 residues. Germline V CDR1 and CDR2: MDHEN, SYDVKM.